A selection of T cell receptor beta chains follows, all from one sample in a study of T cells in Graves' hyperthyroidism and ophthalmopathy. TCRdb reanalysed the multiplex PCR reads using MiXCR and keeps one entry per CDR3 protein. The sample lists nearly 600,000 distinct CDR3 sequences, over 12% occurring once. Sequencing input: blood. The receptors derive from a woman aged 18-35 years with Graves' ophthalmopathy. Both conserved end residues are part of each CDR3. Each record gives: D gene, J gene, clone size, V gene, CDR3 length, CDR3 protein, CDR3 DNA. The D gene is left open where the match is weak. Size tells how often a clone was seen (once, few, many) or the class of an expanded clone, and some rows leave it out.

-,TRBJ2-1,-,TRBV7-2,16,CASSLRLDPAADEQFF,TGTGCCAGCAGCTTACGGCTCGACCCAGCAGCAGATGAGCAGTTCTTC
-,TRBJ2-7,many,TRBV20-1,13,CSAPDSQSYEQYF,TGCAGTGCTCCTGACAGTCAGTCCTACGAGCAGTACTTC
-,TRBJ1-4,many,TRBV6-2/TRBV6-3,14,CASSFAPGGKKLFF,TGTGCCAGCAGTTTCGCCCCCGGGGGGAAAAAACTGTTTTTT
TRBD1,TRBJ2-1,many,TRBV7-9,17,CASSLGPGGRVYNEQFF,TGTGCCAGCAGCTTAGGCCCAGGGGGAAGGGTATACAATGAGCAGTTCTTC
TRBD1,TRBJ1-2,many,TRBV25-1,18,CASSGGPARPTGTHGYTF,TGTGCCAGCAGTGGGGGGCCCGCAAGGCCGACAGGGACCCATGGCTACACCTTC
-,TRBJ2-5,many,TRBV24-1,13,CATSEPGRETQYF,TGTGCCACCAGTGAACCCGGGAGAGAGACCCAGTACTTC
-,TRBJ2-5,many,TRBV20-1,14,CSASLPSRGETQYF,TGCAGTGCTAGTCTCCCTAGCAGGGGAGAGACCCAGTACTTC
-,TRBJ1-2,few,TRBV7-9,16,CASSLGGALTNYGYTF,TGTGCCAGCAGCTTAGGTGGGGCCCTGACTAACTATGGCTACACCTTC
-,TRBJ1-1,many,TRBV5-1,16,CASSLSSLPAGTEAFF,TGCGCCAGCAGCTTGTCCTCATTACCGGCCGGGACTGAAGCTTTCTTT
-,TRBJ2-2,many,TRBV7-9,15,CASSILTGNTGELFF,TGTGCCAGCAGCATTCTGACAGGAAACACCGGGGAGCTGTTTTTT
TRBD1,TRBJ1-5,many,TRBV5-1,16,CASSPGQGESNQPQHF,TGCGCCAGCAGCCCTGGACAGGGGGAAAGCAATCAGCCCCAGCATTTT
-,TRBJ1-5,many,TRBV28,14,CASSLLWGNQPQHF,TGTGCCAGCAGCCTCCTTTGGGGCAATCAGCCCCAGCATTTT
-,TRBJ2-5,many,TRBV12-3/TRBV12-4,13,CASTPRPRETQYF,TGTGCCAGCACTCCAAGGCCACGGGAGACCCAGTACTTC